What follows describes a single T cell receptor (beta chain). Its specificity is unknown. This sample was included in a study of cytomegalovirus exposure and HLA in healthy donors. General study results and limits: According to the study, roughly 180 TCR beta chains were cytomegalovirus-associated.

The CDR3 has 15 amino acids. The V and J ends lost 5 bases and 0 bases respectively, with 10 bases between them. Germline CDR1 KGHSH, CDR2 LQKENI. A multiplex PCR was run with 60 Vbeta primers and 13 Jbeta primers. TCRdb keeps only in-frame clones here, not all; method: immunoSEQ multiplex PCR. Among roughly 200,000 clones listed, more than 75% were seen once. Material: PBMCs. The TCR sequence derives from a man aged 25 to 40 in good health and CMV-seronegative. This chain connects TRBV18 to TRBJ1-4; D is possibly TRBD1 (6 bases). The CDR3 is CASSSWTATNEKLFF. In DNA, the CDR3 is TGTGCCAGCTCATCCTGGACAGCAACTAATGAAAAACTGTTTTTT.